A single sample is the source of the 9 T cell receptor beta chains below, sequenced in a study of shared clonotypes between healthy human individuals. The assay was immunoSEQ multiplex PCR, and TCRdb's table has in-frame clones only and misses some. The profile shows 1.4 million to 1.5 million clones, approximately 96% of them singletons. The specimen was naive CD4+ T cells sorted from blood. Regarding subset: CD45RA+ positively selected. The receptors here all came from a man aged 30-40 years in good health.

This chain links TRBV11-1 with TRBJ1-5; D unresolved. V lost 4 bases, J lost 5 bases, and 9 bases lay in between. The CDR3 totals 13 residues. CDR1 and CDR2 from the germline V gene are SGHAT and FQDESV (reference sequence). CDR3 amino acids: CASSSRQDQPQHF. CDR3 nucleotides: TGTGCCAGCAGCTCTAGGCAGGATCAGCCCCAGCATTTT.

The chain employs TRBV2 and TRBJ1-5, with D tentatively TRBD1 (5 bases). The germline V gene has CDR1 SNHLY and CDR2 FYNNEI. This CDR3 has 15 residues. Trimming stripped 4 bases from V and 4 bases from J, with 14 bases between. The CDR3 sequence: CASSGVMQGNQPQHF. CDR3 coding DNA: TGTGCCAGCAGTGGGGTCATGCAGGGTAATCAGCCCCAGCATTTT.

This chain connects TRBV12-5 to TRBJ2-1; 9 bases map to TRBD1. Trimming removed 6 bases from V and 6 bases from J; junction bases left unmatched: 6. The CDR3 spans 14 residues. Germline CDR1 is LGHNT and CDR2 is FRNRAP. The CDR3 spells CASGWGQGFNEQFF. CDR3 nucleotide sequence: TGTGCTAGTGGCTGGGGACAGGGTTTCAATGAGCAGTTCTTC.

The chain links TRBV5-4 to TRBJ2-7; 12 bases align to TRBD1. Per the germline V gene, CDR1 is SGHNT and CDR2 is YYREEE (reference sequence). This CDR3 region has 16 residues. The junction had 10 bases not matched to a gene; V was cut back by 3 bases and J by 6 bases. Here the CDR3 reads CASSWAPGQGAGEQYF. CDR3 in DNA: TGTGCCAGCAGCTGGGCACCGGGACAGGGGGCTGGCGAGCAGTACTTC.

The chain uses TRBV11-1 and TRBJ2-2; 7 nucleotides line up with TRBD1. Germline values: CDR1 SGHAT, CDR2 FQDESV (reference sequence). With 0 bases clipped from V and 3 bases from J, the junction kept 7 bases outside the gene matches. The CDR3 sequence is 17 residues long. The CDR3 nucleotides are TGTGCCAGCAGCTTAGCGCTACAGGGGACGCACACCGGGGAGCTGTTTTTT. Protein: CASSLALQGTHTGELFF.

The CDR3 bases are TGTGCCAGCAGCGTTACCGATGAAAAACTGTTTTTT. It specifies CASSVTDEKLFF. This sequence joins TRBV9 and TRBJ1-4; D not certain. Germline lookup yields CDR1 SGDLS and CDR2 YYNGEE. V lost 2 bases and J 6 bases, leaving 5 bases between the germline ends. The CDR3 is 12 residues long.

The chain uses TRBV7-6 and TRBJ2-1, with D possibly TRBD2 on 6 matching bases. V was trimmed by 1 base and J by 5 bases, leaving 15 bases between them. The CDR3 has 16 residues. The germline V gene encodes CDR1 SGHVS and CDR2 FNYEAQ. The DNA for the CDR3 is TGTGCCAGCAGCTTAGTACCTGGAGGGCTGAACAATGAGCAGTTCTTC. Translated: CASSLVPGGLNNEQFF.

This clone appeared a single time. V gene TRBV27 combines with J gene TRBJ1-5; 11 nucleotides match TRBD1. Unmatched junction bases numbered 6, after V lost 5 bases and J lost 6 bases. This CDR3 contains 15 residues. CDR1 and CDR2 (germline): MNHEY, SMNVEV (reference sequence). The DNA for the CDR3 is TGTGCCAGCAGTCGCGGACAGGGGGCAAGTCAGCCCCAGCATTTT. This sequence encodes CASSRGQGASQPQHF.

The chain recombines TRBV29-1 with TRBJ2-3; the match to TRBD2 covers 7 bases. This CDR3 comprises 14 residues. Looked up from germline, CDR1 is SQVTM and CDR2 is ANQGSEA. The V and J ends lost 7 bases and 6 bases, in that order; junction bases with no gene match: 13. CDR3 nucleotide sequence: TGCAGCGCAGACCCCCTAGCGGAGGGGGATACGCAGTATTTT. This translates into CSADPLAEGDTQYF.